A single count supports the clone carrying this TCR beta chain. The data originate from a study of blood T cell repertoires in COVID-19. The wider study: Both acute and convalescent COVID-19 samples were obtained from the United States, Italy and Spain. Sources were T cells, B-cell-depleted T cells, or PBMCs; the material itself was cDNA or gDNA.

Authors' processing steps: Estimates of nucleated cell counts were drawn from the amplification of reference gene primers. This table comes from immunoSEQ multiplex PCR, and its TCRdb copy is limited to in-frame clones, with some not included. From that table come the V and J calls and clone size; the DNA was used to work out D and trimming. The sample gives about 170,000 clones, roughly 91% of which show up once; 4.5% to 5.5% is in the top ten. The V and J ends lost 5 bases and 11 bases respectively, with 23 bases between them. This CDR3 comprises 15 residues. Germline CDR1 is KGHDR and CDR2 is SFDVKD.

This rearrangement joins TRBV24-1 to TRBJ1-1; the D gene is possibly TRBD1 (6 bases). The sequenced material came from peripheral blood. The sequence was collected from a woman in her fifties or sixties with acute or convalescent COVID-19. In nucleotides, the CDR3 is TGTGCCACCAGTGGAACCAGAGAGGGGGACGAGAGGGCTTTCTTT. Amino acid sequence: CATSGTREGDERAFF.